These T cell receptor beta chains were read from a single sample in a study of Ad26.COV2.S vaccination and SARS-CoV-2 variants. Data came from immunoSEQ multiplex PCR; TCRdb stores just in-frame clones and leaves some out. The sample contains under 150,000 clones, 86% of which appear only once. Sequences were derived from peripheral blood, sampled after recovery from COVID-19. The receptors derive from a human donor who had recovered from COVID-19. CDR3s include the opening cysteine and the closing phenylalanine or tryptophan. D genes are given only for firm matches. The size entry is marked missing in some rows and otherwise reads once, few, many or a size class.

j_call | clone_size | v_call | d_call | cdr3_nt | cdr3_aa
TRBJ1-1 | - | TRBV12-3/TRBV12-4 | - | TGTGCCAGCAGTTTCTTGGGTGAAGCTTTCTTT | CASSFLGEAFF
TRBJ2-1 | - | TRBV6-1 | - | TGTGCCAGCAGTGATTGGCAGGGCTTCTACAATGAGCAGTTCTTC | CASSDWQGFYNEQFF
TRBJ1-6 | - | TRBV3-1/TRBV3-2 | TRBD1 | TGTGCCAGCAGCCAAGATTTTAAGACAGGGAGCAATTCACCCCTCCACTTT | CASSQDFKTGSNSPLHF
TRBJ1-2 | - | TRBV27 | - | TGTGCCAGCAGTTCCGGGACAAACTATGGCTACACCTTC | CASSSGTNYGYTF
TRBJ1-5 | - | TRBV28 | - | TGTGCCAGCCTTCCCACGAGCTACAATCAGCCCCAGCATTTT | CASLPTSYNQPQHF
TRBJ2-5 | - | TRBV18 | - | TGTGCCAGCTCACCTCAGCGTGGTACTGAGACCCAGTACTTC | CASSPQRGTETQYF
TRBJ2-7 | - | TRBV19 | TRBD1 | TGTGCCAGTAGTATGGGGACAGACTACGAGCAGTACTTC | CASSMGTDYEQYF
TRBJ1-2 | few | TRBV27 | - | TGTGCCAGCAGTTTCTTAGGGTCCCAGGGCTACACCTTC | CASSFLGSQGYTF
TRBJ1-1 | - | TRBV4-3 | - | TGCGCCAGCAGCCAAGAAGGAGGTCCTGAAGCTTTCTTT | CASSQEGGPEAFF
TRBJ2-7 | few | TRBV7-2 | TRBD1 | TGTGCCAGCAGCTCACCGGGACAGGGGGCCTACGAGCAGTACTTC | CASSSPGQGAYEQYF
TRBJ1-1 | - | TRBV7-8 | - | TGTGCCAGCAGCTTAGGGCCCAGGTCCGGGCAAGCTTTCTTT | CASSLGPRSGQAFF
TRBJ2-3 | once | TRBV14 | - | TGTGCCAGCAGCCCGGGGGCTCGCTTAGCGTATTTT | CASSPGARLAYF
TRBJ1-2 | - | TRBV5-5 | - | TGTGCCAGCAGCCCTACCACAGGGAACTATGGCTACACCTTC | CASSPTTGNYGYTF
TRBJ2-3 | - | TRBV7-2 | TRBD2 | TGTGCCAGCAGCTTAGATCCGGGGAGGGTCCCAGATACGCAGTATTTT | CASSLDPGRVPDTQYF
TRBJ1-6 | - | TRBV11-2 | - | TGTGCCAGCAGCCTAGGCCCGAGCTCCTATAATTCACCCCTCCACTTT | CASSLGPSSYNSPLHF
TRBJ1-5 | - | TRBV6-5 | - | TGTGCCAGCAGTTACGGGGGAGGTACGAACCAGCCCCAGCATTTT | CASSYGGGTNQPQHF
TRBJ1-1 | - | TRBV9 | - | TGTGCCAGGATCAGGGGTTCGTGTACTGAAGCTTTCTTT | CARIRGSCTEAFF
TRBJ2-2 | - | TRBV3-1/TRBV3-2 | - | TGTGCCAGCAGCCCCAAATTAAACACCGGGGAGCTGTTTTTT | CASSPKLNTGELFF